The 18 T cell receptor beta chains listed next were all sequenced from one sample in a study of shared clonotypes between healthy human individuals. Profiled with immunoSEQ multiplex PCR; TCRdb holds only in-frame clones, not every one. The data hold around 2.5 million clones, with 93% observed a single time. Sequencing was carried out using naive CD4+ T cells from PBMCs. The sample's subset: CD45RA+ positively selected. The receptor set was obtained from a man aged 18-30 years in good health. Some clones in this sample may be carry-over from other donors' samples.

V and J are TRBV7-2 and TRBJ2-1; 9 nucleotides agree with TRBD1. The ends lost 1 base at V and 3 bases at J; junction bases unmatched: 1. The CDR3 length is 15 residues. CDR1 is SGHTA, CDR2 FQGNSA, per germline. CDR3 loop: CASSLEGQGYNEQFF. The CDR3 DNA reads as TGTGCCAGCAGCTTAGAGGGACAGGGCTACAATGAGCAGTTCTTC.

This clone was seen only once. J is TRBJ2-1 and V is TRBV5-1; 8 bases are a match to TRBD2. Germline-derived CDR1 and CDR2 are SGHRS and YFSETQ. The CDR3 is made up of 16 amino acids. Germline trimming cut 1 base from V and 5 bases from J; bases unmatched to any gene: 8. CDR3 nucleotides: TGCGCCAGCAGCTTGTACGCAGCGGGAGTAAACAATGAGCAGTTCTTC. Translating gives CASSLYAAGVNNEQFF.

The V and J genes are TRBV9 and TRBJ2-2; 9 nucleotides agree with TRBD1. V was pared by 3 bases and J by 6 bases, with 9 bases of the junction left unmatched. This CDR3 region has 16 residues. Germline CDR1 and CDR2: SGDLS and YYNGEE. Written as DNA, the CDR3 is TGTGCCAGCAGCGCACAGGGGGCGCTCCTATCCGGGGAGCTGTTTTTT. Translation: CASSAQGALLSGELFF.

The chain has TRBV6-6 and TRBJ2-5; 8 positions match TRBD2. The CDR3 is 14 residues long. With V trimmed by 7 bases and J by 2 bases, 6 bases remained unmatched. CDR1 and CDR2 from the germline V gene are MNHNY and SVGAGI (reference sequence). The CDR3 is CASIAGRGQETQYF. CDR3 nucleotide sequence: TGTGCCAGCATAGCGGGGCGAGGTCAAGAGACCCAGTACTTC.

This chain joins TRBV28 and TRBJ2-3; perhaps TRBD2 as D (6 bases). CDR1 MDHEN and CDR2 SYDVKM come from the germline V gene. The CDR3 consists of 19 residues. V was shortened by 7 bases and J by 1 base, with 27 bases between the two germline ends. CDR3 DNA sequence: TGTGCCAGCACCCACGGGGGTTTCTACCTAGCGAGTCGCACAGATACGCAGTATTTT. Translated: CASTHGGFYLASRTDTQYF.

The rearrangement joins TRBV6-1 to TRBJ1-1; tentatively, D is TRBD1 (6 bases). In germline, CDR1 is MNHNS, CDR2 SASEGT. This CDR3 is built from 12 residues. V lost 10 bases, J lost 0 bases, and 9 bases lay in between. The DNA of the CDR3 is TGTGCCAACAGGGAAATGAACACTGAAGCTTTCTTT. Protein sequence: CANREMNTEAFF.

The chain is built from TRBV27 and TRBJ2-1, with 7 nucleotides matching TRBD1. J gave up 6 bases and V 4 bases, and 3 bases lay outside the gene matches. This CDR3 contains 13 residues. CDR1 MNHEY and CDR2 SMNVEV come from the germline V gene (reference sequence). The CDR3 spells CASSSTGSNEQFF. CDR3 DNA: TGTGCCAGCAGTTCGACAGGGAGCAATGAGCAGTTCTTC.

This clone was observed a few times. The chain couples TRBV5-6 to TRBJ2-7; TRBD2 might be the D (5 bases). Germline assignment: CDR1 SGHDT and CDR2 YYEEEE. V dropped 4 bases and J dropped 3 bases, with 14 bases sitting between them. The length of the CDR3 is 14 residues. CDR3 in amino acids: CASSGGLDLYEQYF. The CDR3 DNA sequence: TGTGCCAGCAGCGGCGGGTTGGATCTCTACGAGCAGTACTTC.

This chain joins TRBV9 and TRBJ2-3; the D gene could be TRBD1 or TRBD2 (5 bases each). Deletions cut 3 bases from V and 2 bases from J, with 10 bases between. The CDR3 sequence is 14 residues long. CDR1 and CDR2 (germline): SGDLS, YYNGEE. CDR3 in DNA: TGTGCCAGCAGCGCGGGACCTCACACAGATACGCAGTATTTT. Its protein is CASSAGPHTDTQYF. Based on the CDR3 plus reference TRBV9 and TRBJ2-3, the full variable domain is DSGVTQTPKHLITATGQRVTLRCSPRSGDLSVYWYQQSLDQGLQFLIQYYNGEERAKGNILERFSAQQFPDLHSELNLSSLELGDSALYFCASSAGPHTDTQYFGPGTRLTVL.

This CDR3 is CASSPAGPGTDTQYF. Here the CDR3 DNA reads TGTGCCAGCTCACCCGCTGGACCAGGCACAGATACGCAGTATTTT. The chain is built from TRBV18 and TRBJ2-3; no clear D gene. Germline CDR1 is KGHSH and CDR2 is LQKENI. The V and J ends lost 3 bases and 1 base respectively, with 11 bases between them. The CDR3 has 15 residues.

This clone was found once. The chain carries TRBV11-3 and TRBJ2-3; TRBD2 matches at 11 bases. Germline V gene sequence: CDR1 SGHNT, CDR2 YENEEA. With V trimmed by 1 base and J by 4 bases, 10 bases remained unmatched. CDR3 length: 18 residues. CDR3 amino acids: CASSLGLRLAGGADTQYF. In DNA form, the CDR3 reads TGTGCCAGCAGCTTAGGCCTGAGGCTAGCGGGAGGTGCAGATACGCAGTATTTT.

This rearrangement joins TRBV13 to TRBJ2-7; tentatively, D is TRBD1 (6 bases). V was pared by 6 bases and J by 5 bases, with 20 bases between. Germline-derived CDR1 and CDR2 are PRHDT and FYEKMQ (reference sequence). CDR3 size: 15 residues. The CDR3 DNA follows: TGTGCCAGCAGGGTTACTGGGCAGGGGTTCCACGAGCAGTACTTC. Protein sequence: CASRVTGQGFHEQYF.

CDR3 sequence: CASSPRGVGNGRKYNEQFF. The DNA of the CDR3 is TGTGCCAGCAGCCCAAGAGGGGTGGGGAACGGGAGGAAATACAATGAGCAGTTCTTC. The chain has TRBV9 and TRBJ2-1; 7 bases align to TRBD2. Germline CDR1 and CDR2: SGDLS and YYNGEE. The V segment lost 4 bases and the J segment 4 bases; nucleotides outside the gene matches: 20. The CDR3 runs 19 residues.

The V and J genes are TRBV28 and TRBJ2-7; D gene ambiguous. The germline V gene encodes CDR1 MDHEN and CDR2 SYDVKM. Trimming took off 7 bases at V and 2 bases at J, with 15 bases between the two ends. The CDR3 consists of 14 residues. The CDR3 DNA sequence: TGTGCCAGCACGAACGGATATTCCACCTACGAGCAGTACTTC. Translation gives CASTNGYSTYEQYF.

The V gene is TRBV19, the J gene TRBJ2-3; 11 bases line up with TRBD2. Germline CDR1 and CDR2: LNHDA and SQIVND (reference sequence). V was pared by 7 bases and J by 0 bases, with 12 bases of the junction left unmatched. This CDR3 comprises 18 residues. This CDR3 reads CASKGTSGGGQSTDTQYF. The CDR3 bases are TGTGCCAGTAAGGGGACTAGCGGAGGGGGCCAGAGCACAGATACGCAGTATTTT.

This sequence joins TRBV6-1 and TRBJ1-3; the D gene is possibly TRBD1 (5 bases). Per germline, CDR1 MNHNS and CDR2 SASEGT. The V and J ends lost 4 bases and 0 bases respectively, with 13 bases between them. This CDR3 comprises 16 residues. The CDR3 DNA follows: TGTGCCAGCAGTGCCCTCCCCGACAGCTCTGGAAACACCATATATTTT. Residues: CASSALPDSSGNTIYF.

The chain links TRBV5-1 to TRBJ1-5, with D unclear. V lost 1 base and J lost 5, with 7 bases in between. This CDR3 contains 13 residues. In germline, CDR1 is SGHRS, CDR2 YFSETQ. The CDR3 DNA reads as TGCGCCAGCAGCTTGCGTTCCGATCAGCCCCAGCATTTT. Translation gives CASSLRSDQPQHF. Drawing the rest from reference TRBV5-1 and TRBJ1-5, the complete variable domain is KAGVTQTPRYLIKTRGQQVTLSCSPISGHRSVSWYQQTPGQGLQFLFEYFSETQRNKGNFPGRFSGRQFSNSRSEMNVSTLELGDSALYLCASSLRSDQPQHFGDGTRLSIL.

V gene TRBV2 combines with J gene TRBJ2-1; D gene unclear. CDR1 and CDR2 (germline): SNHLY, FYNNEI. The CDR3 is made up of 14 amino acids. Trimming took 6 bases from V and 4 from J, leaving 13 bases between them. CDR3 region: CASRLDTHYNEQFF. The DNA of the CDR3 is TGTGCCAGCAGGCTAGATACACATTACAATGAGCAGTTCTTC.